The rows below give T cell receptor beta chains drawn from one sample of a study of blood T cell repertoires in COVID-19. The table came from immunoSEQ multiplex PCR; TCRdb's copy has only in-frame clones and leaves some out. The sample lists around 59,000 clones, 70% to 90% seen once, with more than 4.5% in the top ten. The sample taken for sequencing was peripheral blood. These receptors all stem from a man aged 55 to 70 with acute or convalescent COVID-19. Both conserved end residues are part of each CDR3. The D gene is left open where the match is weak. Not every row has a clone size; where given, it reads once, few, many or a size class.

D gene: TRBD1
clone size: -
V gene: TRBV9
J gene: TRBJ1-2
CDR3 DNA: TGTGCCAGCAGCCTGGACAGGGCCTATGGCTACACCTTC
CDR3 protein: CASSLDRAYGYTF

D gene: TRBD1
clone size: -
V gene: TRBV4-2
J gene: TRBJ2-6
CDR3 DNA: TGTGCCAGCAGCCATCCCCAGGGGGCTGGGGCCAACGTCCTGACTTTC
CDR3 protein: CASSHPQGAGANVLTF

D gene: -
clone size: -
V gene: TRBV11-2
J gene: TRBJ1-6
CDR3 DNA: TGTGCCAGCAGTCAGGGAAATAATTCACCCCTCCACTTT
CDR3 protein: CASSQGNNSPLHF

D gene: -
clone size: -
V gene: TRBV5-1
J gene: TRBJ1-4
CDR3 DNA: TGCGCCAGCAGCTTGGGATCAGGTCGTAATGAAAAACTGTTTTTT
CDR3 protein: CASSLGSGRNEKLFF

D gene: TRBD1
clone size: -
V gene: TRBV3-1/TRBV3-2
J gene: TRBJ1-1
CDR3 DNA: TGTGCCAGCAGCAACTCAGGGGGGTTCACTGAAGCTTTCTTT
CDR3 protein: CASSNSGGFTEAFF

D gene: TRBD2
clone size: -
V gene: TRBV29-1
J gene: TRBJ2-3
CDR3 DNA: TGCAGCTCGGGGGGGACTAGCAACACAGATACGCAGTATTTT
CDR3 protein: CSSGGTSNTDTQYF

D gene: TRBD1
clone size: -
V gene: TRBV6-5
J gene: TRBJ2-7
CDR3 DNA: TGTGCCAGCAGGTGGACAGGGGGGAGCTCCTACGAGCAGTACTTC
CDR3 protein: CASRWTGGSSYEQYF

D gene: -
clone size: -
V gene: TRBV7-3
J gene: TRBJ1-2
CDR3 DNA: TGTGCCAGCAGCATGGGCGGAGACTACGCCTATGGCTACACCTTC
CDR3 protein: CASSMGGDYAYGYTF

D gene: -
clone size: -
V gene: TRBV12-3/TRBV12-4
J gene: TRBJ1-1
CDR3 DNA: TGTGCCAGCAGTTTCAACCTACACACTGAAGCTTTCTTT
CDR3 protein: CASSFNLHTEAFF

D gene: TRBD1
clone size: once
V gene: TRBV7-9
J gene: TRBJ1-3
CDR3 DNA: TGTGCCAGCAGTCCTGACAGGGTCGGCGGAAACACCATATATTTT
CDR3 protein: CASSPDRVGGNTIYF

D gene: -
clone size: -
V gene: TRBV5-5
J gene: TRBJ1-1
CDR3 DNA: TGTGCCAGCAGCGACCTAGTAGGATTGGAAGCTTTCTTT
CDR3 protein: CASSDLVGLEAFF